The TCR beta chain described here comes from a study of cytomegalovirus exposure and HLA in healthy donors. In the PCR, 60 Vbeta and 13 Jbeta primers were used. Assay: immunoSEQ multiplex PCR; the TCRdb copy retains only in-frame clones and omits some. The table includes approximately 140,000 clones, 60% to 85% detected once. Study-level points and caveats: Most TCR sequences showed up rarely, but some public TCRs showed up in many donors. In vitro experiments confirmed that three CMV-associated chains were specific for CMV antigens.

For this clone: Its antigen is not known.

This TCR was recovered from a male donor in good health and CMV-seronegative. The specimen was PBMCs.

CDR3 residues: CASRETAIHEQFF. As DNA, the CDR3 is TGTGCCAGCAGAGAAACTGCTATCCATGAGCAGTTCTTC. The chain uses TRBV6-1 and TRBJ2-1, with D unclear. CDR3 size: 13 residues. CDR1 is MNHNS and CDR2 is SASEGT in the germline V gene. V dropped 6 bases and J dropped 8 bases, with 14 bases sitting between them.